The rows below give T cell receptor beta chains drawn from one sample of a study of T cell responses to AZD1222 COVID-19 vaccine. The method was immunoSEQ multiplex PCR; TCRdb's version includes in-frame clones alone and lacks a portion of them. The table lists 100,000 to 150,000 clones, around nine tenths of them singletons. The sequences come from peripheral blood, collected on day 0 of AZD1222 vaccination. The receptors stem from an adult in good health. CDR3s include the opening cysteine and the closing phenylalanine or tryptophan. D genes are given only for firm matches. Clone size is not always given. Where it is, it says once, few, many or a class for expanded clones.

clone size	D gene	J gene	V gene	CDR3 DNA	CDR3 protein
.	TRBD1	TRBJ1-2	TRBV5-1	TGCGCCAGCAGCCTGGGACAGGGGTCTGGCTACACCTTC	CASSLGQGSGYTF
few	.	TRBJ2-7	TRBV7-8	TGTGCCAGCAGCTTAGCCTCAGCTATCTACGAGCAGTACTTC	CASSLASAIYEQYF
.	TRBD2	TRBJ2-2	TRBV4-3	TGCGCCAGCAGCCCACTGACTAGCGGCAACACCGGGGAGCTGTTTTTT	CASSPLTSGNTGELFF
.	TRBD1	TRBJ1-1	TRBV11-2	TGTGCCAGCAGCGCACGGGACAGGGGCGACACTGAAGCTTTCTTT	CASSARDRGDTEAFF
.	.	TRBJ1-1	TRBV4-1	TGCGCCAGCAGCCAAGTCCAGGACACTGAAGCTTTCTTT	CASSQVQDTEAFF
.	.	TRBJ1-1	TRBV7-8	TGTGCCAGCAGCTCCGAGGGACCGGCTGGGAAAGCTTTCTTT	CASSSEGPAGKAFF
.	.	TRBJ1-6	TRBV5-1	TGCGCCAGCAGCTTCGGCGGGGGGAATTCACCCCTCCACTTT	CASSFGGGNSPLHF
.	.	TRBJ1-1	TRBV6-1	TGTGCCAGCAGTGAAGGGGCAGGGAGGATTTCTGAAGCTTTCTTT	CASSEGAGRISEAFF
once	.	TRBJ1-2	TRBV29-1	TGCAGCGCCTCGGACAGCGTCTATGGCTACACCTTC	CSASDSVYGYTF
.	.	TRBJ1-4	TRBV18	TGTGCCAGCTCACCACGGAGCCAGCACAATGAAAAACTGTTTTTT	CASSPRSQHNEKLFF
.	TRBD2	TRBJ2-3	TRBV6-4	TGTGCCAGCAGTGGCGGGGGGCCCGAAGATACGCAGTATTTT	CASSGGGPEDTQYF
once	.	TRBJ1-1	TRBV6-2/TRBV6-3	TGTGCCAGCAGTTCAGGGGAAGCTTTCTTT	CASSSGEAFF
many	.	TRBJ1-3	TRBV27	TGTGCCAGCAGTTTAGACGGAAGCTCTGGAAACACCATATATTTT	CASSLDGSSGNTIYF
.	.	TRBJ1-1	TRBV5-1	TGCGCCAGCAGCTTGAGTCTGGGGACTGAAGCTTTCTTT	CASSLSLGTEAFF
.	.	TRBJ2-1	TRBV12-3/TRBV12-4	TGTGCCAGCAGCACCTACAATGAGCAGTTCTTC	CASSTYNEQFF
.	TRBD1	TRBJ1-2	TRBV30	TGTGCCTGGAGCCAGGGGGGGATCCACTATGGCTACACCTTC	CAWSQGGIHYGYTF